Listed below are T cell receptor beta chains from one sample, sequenced in a study of cytomegalovirus exposure and HLA in healthy donors. Clones were read by immunoSEQ multiplex PCR, and TCRdb kept only the in-frame ones, dropping some. This sample has over 150,000 clones, with over 65% found just once. The source material was PBMCs. These receptor sequences come from a woman aged 60-70 years in good health and CMV-seropositive. CDR3s include the opening cysteine and the closing phenylalanine or tryptophan. Each record gives: CDR3 length, V gene, J gene, clone size, CDR3 protein. The size of a clone is reported for some rows only, either as once, few or many, or as a class for expanded clones.

length: 13; V: TRBV5-6; J: TRBJ1-2; size: few; CDR3: CASSLRQGGGYTF
length: 12; V: TRBV4-1; J: TRBJ2-1; size: .; CDR3: CASSQVLYEQFF
length: 16; V: TRBV6-5; J: TRBJ2-2; size: .; CDR3: CASSYGTSGIGGELFF
length: 16; V: TRBV4-3; J: TRBJ1-3; size: .; CDR3: CASSQDGGQGSDTIYF
length: 16; V: TRBV5-4; J: TRBJ2-1; size: .; CDR3: CASRPSGLSSYNEQFF
length: 13; V: TRBV10-3; J: TRBJ2-7; size: .; CDR3: CASGTSGRAEQYF
length: 17; V: TRBV29-1; J: TRBJ1-2; size: .; CDR3: CSVEEGTSGGGNYGYTF
length: 18; V: TRBV7-7; J: TRBJ2-5; size: few; CDR3: CASSLGPVTGGRRETQYF
length: 17; V: TRBV28; J: TRBJ2-5; size: .; CDR3: CASSLVTSARLIETQYF
length: 15; V: TRBV2; J: TRBJ2-7; size: .; CDR3: CASSYQTSSQWEQYF
length: 15; V: TRBV5-1; J: TRBJ2-1; size: few; CDR3: CASSDGTSGSYEQFF
length: 15; V: TRBV9; J: TRBJ2-2; size: few; CDR3: CASSVGVGGYGELFF
length: 16; V: TRBV7-2; J: TRBJ2-2; size: .; CDR3: CASSYTSGRATGELFF
length: 14; V: TRBV5-6; J: TRBJ2-7; size: .; CDR3: CASSVTSRAGEQYF
length: 14; V: TRBV27; J: TRBJ1-2; size: .; CDR3: CASSLTGLGYGYTF
length: 13; V: TRBV30; J: TRBJ1-1; size: .; CDR3: CAWSNPGQGGAFF
length: 16; V: TRBV19; J: TRBJ2-1; size: .; CDR3: CASNMGRGASYNEQFF
length: 12; V: TRBV28; J: TRBJ1-1; size: .; CDR3: CASSSQGARAFF
length: 15; V: TRBV27; J: TRBJ2-1; size: few; CDR3: CASSLSGGHYNEQFF
length: 13; V: TRBV7-3; J: TRBJ1-1; size: .; CDR3: CASSPGRGSEAFF
length: 11; V: TRBV29-1; J: TRBJ1-2; size: .; CDR3: CSVEEGYGDTF
length: 15; V: TRBV30; J: TRBJ2-6; size: few; CDR3: CAWTLTVSGANGLTF